The clone carrying this T cell receptor (beta chain) was seen a few times. Its matching antigen is unknown. This specimen belongs to a study of T-cell memory formation after mild COVID-19. The study, taken as a whole, reports: Cross-reactive memory appears to have joined, as suggested by some responding clones showing up in pre-infection memory.

TCRalpha and TCRbeta libraries used 5'RACE with constant-segment primers and UMIs. TCRdb ran MiXCR on the 5' RACE reads and lists one entry per CDR3 protein. The sample records 80,000 to 130,000 distinct CDR3 sequences, around 10% being singletons. CDR1 is SEHNR, CDR2 FQNEAQ, per germline (reference sequence). Trimming cost V 5 bases and J 0 bases, with 13 bases left between them. This CDR3 has 16 residues. The receptor comes from a man aged 18 to 30 who had mild COVID-19 (a few samples of this study predate the infection). Cell type and time point are not known. The sample comprised PBMCs or a T cell subset sorted from them (not recorded which). This rearrangement joins TRBV7-9 to TRBJ1-4; D uncertain. In nucleotides, the CDR3 is TGTGCCAGCAGCCCCCTAGCCGGGACAACTAATGAAAAACTGTTTTTT. Its protein is CASSPLAGTTNEKLFF.